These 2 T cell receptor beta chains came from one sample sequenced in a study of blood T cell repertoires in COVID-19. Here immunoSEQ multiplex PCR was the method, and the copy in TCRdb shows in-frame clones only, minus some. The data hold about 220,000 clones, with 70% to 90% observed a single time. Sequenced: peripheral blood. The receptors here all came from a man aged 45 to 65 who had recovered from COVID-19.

The CDR3 is CASSREVRGTEAFF. The CDR3 bases are TGTGCCAGCAGCCGCGAGGTCAGGGGCACTGAAGCTTTCTTT. This chain joins TRBV6-5 and TRBJ1-1; weak D call: TRBD1 (6 bases). The germline V and J ends were trimmed by 6 bases and 4 bases, with 15 bases remaining between them. The length of the CDR3 is 14 residues. The V gene's germline CDR1 is MNHEY and CDR2 SVGAGI.

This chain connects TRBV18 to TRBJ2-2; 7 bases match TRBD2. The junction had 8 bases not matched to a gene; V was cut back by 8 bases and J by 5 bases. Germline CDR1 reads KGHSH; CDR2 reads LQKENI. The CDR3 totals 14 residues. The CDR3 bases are TGTGCCAGCCGTGACCGGGAGGTTACCGGGGAGCTGTTTTTT. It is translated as CASRDREVTGELFF.